This section outlines one T cell receptor (beta chain) sequence together with its context. Repertoires were generated with immunoSEQ multiplex PCR, while TCRdb's copy carries only in-frame clones and drops some. The repertoire consists of about 190,000 clones, with approximately 60% occurring once and the leading ten covering roughly a tenth. Trimming pared 2 bases from V and 2 bases from J, leaving 11 bases between. Germline loops: CDR1 SGHKS, CDR2 YYEKEE (reference sequence). The CDR3 spans 14 residues. The sample belongs to a study of shared clonotypes between healthy human individuals. This clonotype was obtained from a man aged 25-45 years in good health. The chain uses TRBV5-5 and TRBJ2-7, with a weak D call TRBD2 (5 bases). Sequencing was performed on memory CD4+ T cells sorted from blood. Subset in this sample: CD45RA-negative fraction. This CDR3 is CASSFSDSAYEQYF. CDR3 nucleotide sequence: TGTGCCAGCAGCTTCTCGGACTCTGCCTACGAGCAGTACTTC.